This is a list of T cell receptor beta chains from one sample in a study of identical twins. Each CDR3 protein gets one entry after TCRdb re-called the 5' RACE reads with MiXCR. The table lists a few hundred thousand distinct CDR3 sequences, 18% of them singletons. Material: naive T cells sorted from blood. These receptors originate from a man between 50 and 59 years old in good health. Both conserved end residues are part of each CDR3. Each record gives: V gene, D gene, clone size, J gene, CDR3 protein, CDR3 DNA. The D gene is left open where the match is weak. Clone size appears in some rows only: once, few, many, or a class for an expanded clone.

v_gene: TRBV7-9
d_gene: TRBD2
abundance: .
j_gene: TRBJ2-7
CDR3aa: CASSPATSGGLYEQYF
CDR3nt: TGTGCCAGCAGCCCGGCGACTAGCGGGGGACTCTACGAGCAGTACTTC

v_gene: TRBV6-2/TRBV6-3
d_gene: TRBD2
abundance: many
j_gene: TRBJ2-2
CDR3aa: CASRQAGGRNTGELFF
CDR3nt: TGTGCCAGCAGGCAAGCGGGGGGCCGCAACACCGGGGAGCTGTTTTTT

v_gene: TRBV7-9
d_gene: .
abundance: few
j_gene: TRBJ2-7
CDR3aa: CASSALGPSGEQYF
CDR3nt: TGTGCCAGCAGCGCTTTGGGACCTTCGGGGGAGCAGTACTTC

v_gene: TRBV7-9
d_gene: .
abundance: few
j_gene: TRBJ1-2
CDR3aa: CASSLRPVDSQKNGYTF
CDR3nt: TGTGCCAGCAGCTTAAGGCCGGTGGACAGCCAGAAGAATGGCTACACCTTC

v_gene: TRBV20-1
d_gene: .
abundance: .
j_gene: TRBJ1-1
CDR3aa: CSATGMNTEAFF
CDR3nt: TGCAGTGCTACCGGAATGAACACTGAAGCTTTCTTT

v_gene: TRBV18
d_gene: .
abundance: .
j_gene: TRBJ2-1
CDR3aa: CASSPSGLIVEQFF
CDR3nt: TGTGCCAGCTCACCATCCGGACTAATTGTTGAGCAGTTCTTC

v_gene: TRBV20-1
d_gene: .
abundance: .
j_gene: TRBJ2-1
CDR3aa: CSARRHRTNEQFF
CDR3nt: TGCAGTGCTAGAAGACACCGCACCAATGAGCAGTTCTTC

v_gene: TRBV4-3
d_gene: .
abundance: .
j_gene: TRBJ2-2
CDR3aa: CASSPQGSGELFF
CDR3nt: TGCGCCAGCAGCCCCCAGGGGAGCGGGGAGCTGTTTTTT

v_gene: TRBV27
d_gene: TRBD1
abundance: many
j_gene: TRBJ2-7
CDR3aa: CASSIDRGYEQYF
CDR3nt: TGTGCCAGCAGTATAGACAGGGGGTACGAGCAGTACTTC

v_gene: TRBV27
d_gene: TRBD2
abundance: few
j_gene: TRBJ2-7
CDR3aa: CASSRGLATEQYF
CDR3nt: TGTGCCAGCAGTCGTGGACTAGCAACCGAGCAGTACTTC

v_gene: TRBV7-2
d_gene: .
abundance: few
j_gene: TRBJ2-3
CDR3aa: CASSLGGAGRTDTQYF
CDR3nt: TGTGCCAGCAGCTTAGGTGGGGCAGGGCGCACAGATACGCAGTATTTT

v_gene: TRBV29-1
d_gene: .
abundance: few
j_gene: TRBJ2-7
CDR3aa: CSVILRGASSYEQYF
CDR3nt: TGCAGCGTTATCCTCAGGGGTGCTAGCTCCTACGAGCAGTACTTC

v_gene: TRBV6-1
d_gene: .
abundance: .
j_gene: TRBJ2-1
CDR3aa: CASSPGAGTFNYNEQFF
CDR3nt: TGTGCCAGCAGCCCGGGGGCGGGAACCTTTAACTACAATGAGCAGTTCTTC

v_gene: TRBV4-3
d_gene: .
abundance: .
j_gene: TRBJ2-2
CDR3aa: CASSHKTDTGELFF
CDR3nt: TGCGCCAGCAGCCATAAAACCGACACCGGGGAGCTGTTTTTT

v_gene: TRBV15
d_gene: .
abundance: .
j_gene: TRBJ1-1
CDR3aa: CATSYGPAQLAFF
CDR3nt: TGTGCCACCAGCTATGGGCCCGCCCAGTTGGCTTTCTTT

v_gene: TRBV6-1
d_gene: TRBD2
abundance: few
j_gene: TRBJ2-1
CDR3aa: CASSKAGLAVYNEQFF
CDR3nt: TGTGCCAGCAGCAAAGCCGGACTAGCGGTCTACAATGAGCAGTTCTTC

v_gene: TRBV7-2
d_gene: .
abundance: few
j_gene: TRBJ2-7
CDR3aa: CASSEVSGDYEQYF
CDR3nt: TGTGCCAGCAGCGAGGTCTCGGGTGACTACGAGCAGTACTTC

v_gene: TRBV12-3/TRBV12-4
d_gene: TRBD2
abundance: .
j_gene: TRBJ2-7
CDR3aa: CASSLSGRAGGQYF
CDR3nt: TGTGCCAGCAGTCTTAGCGGGAGGGCCGGTGGGCAGTACTTC

v_gene: TRBV7-2
d_gene: .
abundance: .
j_gene: TRBJ2-7
CDR3aa: CASSLAEGGGYYEQYF
CDR3nt: TGTGCCAGCAGCTTAGCGGAGGGGGGTGGGTATTACGAGCAGTACTTC

v_gene: TRBV7-9
d_gene: .
abundance: many
j_gene: TRBJ1-2
CDR3aa: CASSPPSPGYGYTF
CDR3nt: TGTGCCAGCAGCCCCCCTTCCCCGGGCTATGGCTACACCTTC

v_gene: TRBV5-1
d_gene: .
abundance: .
j_gene: TRBJ2-3
CDR3aa: CASSLGFLITDTQYF
CDR3nt: TGCGCCAGCAGCTTGGGTTTCCTTATCACAGATACGCAGTATTTT

v_gene: TRBV5-1
d_gene: .
abundance: .
j_gene: TRBJ2-2
CDR3aa: CASWQENTGELFF
CDR3nt: TGCGCCAGCTGGCAGGAGAACACCGGGGAGCTGTTTTTT

v_gene: TRBV20-1
d_gene: .
abundance: .
j_gene: TRBJ2-1
CDR3aa: CSARLYEQFF
CDR3nt: TGCAGTGCTCGCCTTTATGAGCAGTTCTTC

v_gene: TRBV4-3
d_gene: .
abundance: many
j_gene: TRBJ1-6
CDR3aa: CASSLSQANNSPLHF
CDR3nt: TGCGCCAGCAGCCTATCCCAGGCCAATAATTCACCCCTCCACTTT

v_gene: TRBV14
d_gene: TRBD1
abundance: .
j_gene: TRBJ2-7
CDR3aa: CASSQDLLEDRASEQYF
CDR3nt: TGTGCCAGCAGCCAAGATCTTTTAGAGGACAGGGCTAGCGAGCAGTACTTC

v_gene: TRBV4-3
d_gene: TRBD1
abundance: .
j_gene: TRBJ1-4
CDR3aa: CASSQDLQGSGKLFF
CDR3nt: TGCGCCAGCAGCCAGGACTTACAGGGGTCGGGGAAACTGTTTTTT

v_gene: TRBV20-1
d_gene: TRBD2
abundance: .
j_gene: TRBJ2-3
CDR3aa: CSARRGGTSASTDTQYF
CDR3nt: TGCAGTGCTAGGAGGGGAGGAACTAGCGCAAGCACAGATACGCAGTATTTT